The 29 T cell receptor beta chains reported below all come from one sample, sequenced in a study of persistence of HIV-infected CD4 T cells. An overlapping HIV-1 Gag peptide pool stimulated these cells at 0.85 to 1 ug/peptide/mL. Sorting of responding CD4+ T cells relied on upregulated CD40 ligand together with CD69. This was the immunoSEQ version 4 assay in survey mode. Produced via immunoSEQ multiplex PCR; TCRdb's table is partial and in-frame only. There are 24,000 or so clones in the sample; about 74% occur only once, and around 1.8% lies in the top ten. These receptors' antigens are unknown. Specimen: CD4+ T cells sorted from PBMCs after roughly 18-hour stimulation, collected from a patient who received antiretroviral therapy. All receptors derive from an adult man with HIV who was CMV-seropositive.

This chain uses TRBV18 with TRBJ2-7; D gene unclear. Germline V gene lookup returns CDR1 KGHSH and CDR2 LQKENI. This CDR3 is 14 amino acids long. The germline V and J ends were trimmed by 5 bases and 7 bases, with 18 bases remaining between them. In DNA form, the CDR3 reads TGTGCCAGCTCAACCGGGTCTACCCTTTGGGAGCAGTACTTC. This sequence encodes CASSTGSTLWEQYF.

This rearrangement joins TRBV5-4 to TRBJ1-1; 8 bases are a match to TRBD1. The CDR3 is made up of 16 amino acids. Trimming took 2 bases from V and 1 from J; bases not matched to a gene: 7. Germline CDR1 SGHNT, CDR2 YYREEE (reference sequence). The CDR3 coding sequence is TGTGCCAGCAGCTTCACAGGGGGGAAGGAGAACACTGAAGCTTTCTTT. Protein product: CASSFTGGKENTEAFF.

By frequency in the sample, this clone is medium-sized (0.01 to 0.1%). V gene TRBV3-1 (or the pseudogene TRBV3-2) combines with J gene TRBJ1-1; no clear D gene. Trimming stripped 2 bases from V and 7 bases from J, with 11 bases between. The CDR3 contains 13 residues. Germline V gives CDR1 LGHDT, CDR2 YNNKEL (reference sequence). This chain's CDR3 is CASSQSSGGEAFF. The CDR3 DNA follows: TGTGCCAGCAGCCAATCTTCGGGAGGTGAAGCTTTCTTT.

The rearrangement links TRBV11-3 to TRBJ2-3; D is possibly TRBD2 (6 bases). V lost 5 bases and J 2 bases, leaving 11 bases between the germline ends. The CDR3 totals 14 residues. Germline V lookup: CDR1 SGHNT, CDR2 YENEEA. CDR3 nucleotide sequence: TGTGCCAGCAGCCCCGGGAGTACCACAGATACGCAGTATTTT. Protein sequence: CASSPGSTTDTQYF.

The genes are TRBV2 and TRBJ1-2; possible D gene TRBD1, 5 bases. CDR1 SNHLY and CDR2 FYNNEI come from the germline V gene. V shed 2 bases and J shed 6 bases, with 19 bases lying between them. CDR3 length equals 16 residues. CDR3 loop: CASSESSGGSANGYTF. The CDR3 DNA reads as TGTGCCAGCAGTGAATCATCGGGGGGTTCTGCGAATGGCTACACCTTC. Drawing the rest from reference TRBV2 and TRBJ1-2, the complete variable domain is EPEVTQTPSHQVTQMGQEVILRCVPISNHLYFYWYRQILGQKVEFLVSFYNNEISEKSEIFDDQFSVERPDGSNFTLKIRSTKLEDSAMYFCASSESSGGSANGYTFGSGTRLTVV.

The chain uses TRBV18 and TRBJ2-7; D is uncertain. The germline CDR1 and CDR2 sequences are KGHSH and LQKENI. The CDR3 contains 14 residues. Trimming removed 2 bases at V and 3 bases at J, with 11 bases between. The CDR3 reads CASSPSRQSYEQYF. DNA of the CDR3: TGTGCCAGCTCACCATCCAGGCAAAGCTACGAGCAGTACTTC.

This clone was detected a few times. The CDR3 is CASSQDFRSRGPGDTEAFF. The DNA for the CDR3 is TGTGCCAGCAGCCAAGATTTTAGGAGTCGGGGGCCAGGGGACACTGAAGCTTTCTTT. J is TRBJ1-1 and V is TRBV4-2; TRBD1 is a possible D gene (6 bases). V lost 0 bases to trimming and J lost 3 bases, with 23 bases between them. This CDR3 is 19 amino acids long. In germline, CDR1 is LGHNA, CDR2 YNFKEQ.

V is TRBV7-2 and J is TRBJ2-3; 9 nucleotides match TRBD1. V gave up 5 bases and J gave up 5 bases; unmatched junction bases: 8. The CDR3 spans 15 residues. Germline loops: CDR1 SGHTA, CDR2 FQGNSA. CDR3 amino acids: CASSAGQGTIDTQYF. CDR3 nucleotide sequence: TGTGCCAGCAGCGCCGGACAGGGGACGATAGATACGCAGTATTTT.

This chain links TRBV28 with TRBJ2-7, with TRBD2 matching over 12 bases. In germline, CDR1 is MDHEN, CDR2 SYDVKM. This CDR3 is 21 amino acids long. The V and J ends lost 2 bases and 7 bases, in that order; junction bases with no gene match: 24. The CDR3 reads CASSLNVLLRVKTSGGGEQYF. In nucleotides, the CDR3 is TGTGCCAGCAGTTTAAACGTATTGCTCAGGGTTAAGACTAGCGGGGGTGGGGAGCAGTACTTC.

The chain is built from TRBV6-2 or TRBV6-3 and TRBJ2-7; 11 bases are shared with TRBD1. V gave up 6 bases and J gave up 4 bases; unmatched junction bases: 11. CDR1 and CDR2 (germline): MNHEY, SVGEGT. This CDR3 has 16 residues. DNA for the CDR3: TGTGCCAGCAGCCCTTACCGGACAGGGGGCATTTACGAGCAGTACTTC. It codes for CASSPYRTGGIYEQYF.

The rearrangement joins TRBV7-9 to TRBJ1-4; TRBD1 agrees at 7 bases. CDR3 length equals 13 residues. With 5 bases clipped from V and 7 bases from J, the junction kept 4 bases outside the gene matches. Germline assignment: CDR1 SEHNR and CDR2 FQNEAQ (reference sequence). DNA for the CDR3: TGTGCCAGCAGCGAGGCAGGGGGTGAAAAACTGTTTTTT. Translated: CASSEAGGEKLFF.

This clone ranks as medium-sized. V gene TRBV2 combines with J gene TRBJ1-1; 8 nucleotides line up with TRBD1. This CDR3 is built from 14 residues. Unmatched junction bases numbered 7, after V lost 6 bases and J lost 4 bases. Germline V gene sequence: CDR1 SNHLY, CDR2 FYNNEI. CDR3: CASSQTGEVTEAFF. The DNA for the CDR3 is TGTGCCAGCAGCCAGACAGGGGAGGTCACTGAAGCTTTCTTT. The full variable domain, rest sourced from reference TRBV2 and TRBJ1-1, is EPEVTQTPSHQVTQMGQEVILRCVPISNHLYFYWYRQILGQKVEFLVSFYNNEISEKSEIFDDQFSVERPDGSNFTLKIRSTKLEDSAMYFCASSQTGEVTEAFFGQGTRLTVV.

This chain links TRBV6-1 with TRBJ2-7; 7 bases align to TRBD2. The ends lost 0 bases at V and 2 bases at J; junction bases unmatched: 7. This CDR3 contains 16 residues. CDR1 and CDR2 from the germline V gene are MNHNS and SASEGT. The CDR3 coding sequence is TGTGCCAGCAGTGAAGCGGGGCGGGGGAGACCCTACGAGCAGTACTTC. Translated, it gives CASSEAGRGRPYEQYF.

The rearrangement links TRBV7-9 to TRBJ1-2, with D perhaps TRBD1 (5 bases). V lost 5 bases and J 4 bases, leaving 17 bases between the germline ends. This CDR3 comprises 15 residues. Germline V gene sequence: CDR1 SEHNR, CDR2 FQNEAQ (reference sequence). The CDR3 sequence: CASSLQGQIPYGYTF. CDR3 nucleotides: TGTGCCAGCAGCCTGCAGGGTCAGATACCCTATGGCTACACCTTC. Full variable domain (outside the CDR3, taken from reference TRBV7-9 and TRBJ1-2): DTGVSQNPRHKITKRGQNVTFRCDPISEHNRLYWYRQTLGQGPEFLTYFQNEAQLEKSRLLSDRFSAERPKGSFSTLEIQRTEQGDSAMYLCASSLQGQIPYGYTFGSGTRLTVV.

The gene calls are TRBV3-1 (or the pseudogene TRBV3-2) and TRBJ2-3; D ambiguous. This CDR3 is built from 13 residues. Trimming removed 4 bases from V and 1 base from J, with 6 bases in between. Germline V lookup: CDR1 LGHDT, CDR2 YNNKEL (reference sequence). The CDR3 DNA reads TGTGCCAGCAGCCCCCCCGGCACAGATACGCAGTATTTT. This gives the protein CASSPPGTDTQYF.

J is TRBJ2-6 and V is TRBV9; D remains unclear. Per germline, CDR1 SGDLS and CDR2 YYNGEE. The CDR3 has 16 amino acids. Trimming took 4 bases from V and 0 from J, leaving 11 bases between them. CDR3 residues: CASSKTAFSGANVLTF. In DNA, the CDR3 is TGTGCCAGCAGCAAGACCGCATTCTCTGGGGCCAACGTCCTGACTTTC.

The chain combines TRBV5-1 with TRBJ2-2; D is possibly TRBD1 (5 bases). V lost 3 bases, J lost 1 base, and 7 bases lay in between. CDR1 SGHRS and CDR2 YFSETQ come from the germline V gene. The length of the CDR3 is 14 residues. The CDR3 DNA sequence: TGCGCCAGCAGCTCAACAGGGAACACCGGGGAGCTGTTTTTT. Protein sequence: CASSSTGNTGELFF.

This clone came up a few times. CDR3 residues: CASKGDRGRLDTEAFF. CDR3 nucleotide sequence: TGTGCCAGTAAGGGAGACAGGGGGCGGTTGGACACTGAAGCTTTCTTT. This chain uses TRBV19 with TRBJ1-1; TRBD1 matches 10 bases. The CDR3 has 16 residues. V was pared by 7 bases and J by 3 bases, with 11 bases of the junction left unmatched. In germline, CDR1 is LNHDA, CDR2 SQIVND (reference sequence).

V is TRBV3-1 (or the pseudogene TRBV3-2) and J is TRBJ2-2; 10 bases match TRBD2. Per germline, CDR1 LGHDT and CDR2 YNNKEL (reference sequence). The CDR3 runs to 18 residues. V shed 6 bases and J 4 bases; nucleotides not matched to a gene: 14. The CDR3 loop is CASSRQGHWTSGTGELFF. The CDR3 nucleotides are TGTGCCAGCAGTCGACAAGGGCATTGGACTAGCGGCACCGGGGAGCTGTTTTTT.

V gene TRBV7-2 combines with J gene TRBJ2-3, with TRBD2 matching over 9 bases. Germline CDR1 is SGHTA and CDR2 is FQGNSA. The CDR3 consists of 16 residues. Germline trimming cut 0 bases from V and 1 base from J; bases unmatched to any gene: 2. CDR3: CASSLAVAGGTDTQYF. The DNA for the CDR3 is TGTGCCAGCAGCTTAGCGGTAGCGGGGGGCACAGATACGCAGTATTTT.

This clone came up once. This rearrangement joins TRBV4-2 to TRBJ2-1; D remains unclear. With 0 bases removed from V and 7 bases from J, the gap between germline ends came to 10 bases. The CDR3 consists of 14 residues. From germline, CDR1 is LGHNA and CDR2 YNFKEQ. DNA for the CDR3: TGTGCCAGCAGCCAAGATCTCATGCGGAATGAGCAGTTCTTC. It encodes CASSQDLMRNEQFF.

CDR3 bases: TGCGCCAGCAGCTTGGGGACTGCTACCTACGAGCAGTACTTC. Translating gives CASSLGTATYEQYF. This chain links TRBV5-1 with TRBJ2-7; D may be TRBD2 (5 bases). V lost 0 bases and J lost 2, with 9 bases in between. The CDR3 spans 14 residues. The germline CDR1 and CDR2 sequences are SGHRS and YFSETQ.

The V gene is TRBV28, the J gene TRBJ2-7; D is ambiguous. From germline, CDR1 is MDHEN and CDR2 SYDVKM. The CDR3 contains 18 residues. V lost 4 bases and J lost 2, with 24 bases in between. CDR3 residues: CASSSLSTGQTIPYEQYF. CDR3 coding DNA: TGTGCCAGCAGTTCCCTTTCCACCGGGCAAACCATACCCTACGAGCAGTACTTC. Full variable domain (outside the CDR3, taken from reference TRBV28 and TRBJ2-7): DVKVTQSSRYLVKRTGEKVFLECVQDMDHENMFWYRQDPGLGLRLIYFSYDVKMKEKGDIPEGYSVSREKKERFSLILESASTNQTSMYLCASSSLSTGQTIPYEQYFGPGTRLTVT.

This chain uses TRBV28 with TRBJ1-6; 8 bases map to TRBD1. The trim removed 8 bases at V and 7 bases at J, leaving 7 bases unmatched. CDR1 is MDHEN, CDR2 SYDVKM, per germline. This CDR3 comprises 14 residues. CDR3 DNA: TGTGCCAGCCTCCGCCGACAGGGGAATTCACCCCTCCACTTT. This sequence encodes CASLRRQGNSPLHF.

V usage is TRBV28 and J usage is TRBJ2-5, with 11 positions matching TRBD2. The CDR3 covers 15 residues. Germline V gene sequence: CDR1 MDHEN, CDR2 SYDVKM. The ends lost 5 bases at V and 5 bases at J; junction bases unmatched: 7. The CDR3 DNA follows: TGTGCCAGCAGTAAAACTAGCGGGGGACTGGAGACCCAGTACTTC. Amino acids: CASSKTSGGLETQYF.

This chain connects TRBV9 to TRBJ2-2, with TRBD2 matching over 8 bases. There are 17 residues in the CDR3. Germline assignment: CDR1 SGDLS and CDR2 YYNGEE. V gave up 4 bases and J gave up 0 bases; unmatched junction bases: 8. For the CDR3, the DNA is TGTGCCAGCAGCCCAAACCTACTAGCGGCGAACACCGGGGAGCTGTTTTTT. It yields the protein CASSPNLLAANTGELFF.

The chain is built from TRBV5-1 and TRBJ2-1; possibly TRBD1 for D (6 bases). CDR1 SGHRS and CDR2 YFSETQ come from the germline V gene. The ends were cut back, 0 bases at V and 5 bases at J, with 12 bases in the middle. This CDR3 comprises 15 residues. The CDR3 nucleotides read TGCGCCAGCAGCTTGGCGGACAGACCCAACAATGAGCAGTTCTTC. Residues: CASSLADRPNNEQFF. Full variable domain (rest looked up from reference TRBV5-1 and TRBJ2-1): KAGVTQTPRYLIKTRGQQVTLSCSPISGHRSVSWYQQTPGQGLQFLFEYFSETQRNKGNFPGRFSGRQFSNSRSEMNVSTLELGDSALYLCASSLADRPNNEQFFGPGTRLTVL.

The CDR3 bases are TGTGCCAGCAGTTTAGGGACGGTTTCAGATACGCAGTATTTT. The encoded protein is CASSLGTVSDTQYF. The chain carries TRBV28 and TRBJ2-3; D tentatively reads TRBD1 or TRBD2 (5 bases each). V lost 2 bases and J 4 bases, leaving 10 bases between the germline ends. Germline CDR1 reads MDHEN; CDR2 reads SYDVKM. This CDR3 has 14 amino acids.

The chain has TRBV5-4 and TRBJ1-2; TRBD1 matches 9 bases. The CDR3 is 17 amino acids. Per germline, CDR1 SGHNT and CDR2 YYREEE (reference sequence). Losses at the gene ends were 4 bases for V and 1 base for J; bases not matched to a gene: 11. The CDR3 here is CASSTAGTGRVNYGYTF. For the CDR3, the DNA is TGTGCCAGCAGCACCGCCGGGACAGGGCGGGTTAACTATGGCTACACCTTC.